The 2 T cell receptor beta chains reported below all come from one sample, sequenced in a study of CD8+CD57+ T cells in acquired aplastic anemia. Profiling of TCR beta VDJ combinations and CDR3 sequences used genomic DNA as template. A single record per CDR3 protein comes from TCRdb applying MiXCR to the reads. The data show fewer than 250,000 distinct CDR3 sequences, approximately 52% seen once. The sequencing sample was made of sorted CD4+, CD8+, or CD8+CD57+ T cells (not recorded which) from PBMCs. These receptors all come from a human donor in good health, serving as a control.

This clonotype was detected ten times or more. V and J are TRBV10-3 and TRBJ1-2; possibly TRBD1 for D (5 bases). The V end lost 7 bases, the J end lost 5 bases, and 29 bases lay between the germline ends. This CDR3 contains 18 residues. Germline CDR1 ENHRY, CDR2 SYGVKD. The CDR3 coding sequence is TGTGCCATCAATGACTCCGGGACCCCGATGCTAAGAGGATATGGCTACACCTTC. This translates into CAINDSGTPMLRGYGYTF.

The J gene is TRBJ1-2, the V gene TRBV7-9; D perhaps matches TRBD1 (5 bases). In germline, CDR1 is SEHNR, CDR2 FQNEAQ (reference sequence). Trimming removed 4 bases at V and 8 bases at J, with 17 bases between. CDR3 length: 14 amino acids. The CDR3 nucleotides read TGTGCCAGCAGCTCCCTCCAGGGTCATGAGGGCTACACCTTC. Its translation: CASSSLQGHEGYTF.